This entry is about one TCR beta chain. Sequenced by immunoSEQ multiplex PCR; TCRdb stores in-frame clones only, minus some. The profile covers about 14,000 clones, with roughly 86% appearing a single time and around 23% taken by the ten largest. These data come from a study of graft-versus-host responses after intestinal transplantation. This material consisted of PBMCs, taken after intestinal transplantation. The source of this sequence is a human patient who received an intestinal transplant, so some T cells may come from the graft donor.

The CDR3 DNA sequence: TGCGCCAGCAGCTTGTCTTTACATACGACGTACGAGCAGTACTTC. Residues: CASSLSLHTTYEQYF. The V and J genes are TRBV5-1 and TRBJ2-7; D unresolved. Germline loops: CDR1 SGHRS, CDR2 YFSETQ. The CDR3 runs to 15 residues. V lost 1 base, J lost 4 bases, and 15 bases lay in between.